What follows are 6 T cell receptor beta chains derived from one specimen sequenced in a study of Ad26.COV2.S vaccination and SARS-CoV-2 variants. TCRdb's table, derived via immunoSEQ multiplex PCR, lists solely in-frame clones and lacks some. Of some 180,000 clones detected, approximately 88% appear once; the ten largest clones hold 5.5% to 6%. Specimen: peripheral blood, collected after recovery from COVID-19. These receptors originate from a human donor who had recovered from COVID-19.

The count of this clone is one. This sequence joins TRBV7-2 and TRBJ2-3; no definite D call. Trimming took 1 base from V and 2 from J, leaving 7 bases between them. Germline V gives CDR1 SGHTA, CDR2 FQGNSA. This CDR3 spans 14 amino acids. As DNA, the CDR3 is TGTGCCAGCAGCTTAGGTCAGCTCACAGATACGCAGTATTTT. This codes for CASSLGQLTDTQYF.

The V gene is TRBV28, the J gene TRBJ2-1, with 12 bases lining up with TRBD2. This CDR3 has 16 residues. The germline V gene has CDR1 MDHEN and CDR2 SYDVKM. With 3 bases clipped from V and 4 bases from J, the junction kept 4 bases outside the gene matches. In DNA, the CDR3 is TGTGCCAGCAGTTTGGGACTAGCGGGTAAATACAATGAGCAGTTCTTC. It encodes CASSLGLAGKYNEQFF.

This chain uses TRBV11-2 with TRBJ2-3; 10 bases map to TRBD2. CDR3 length equals 14 residues. CDR1 and CDR2 (germline): SGHAT, FQNNGV. The V gene end was trimmed by 2 bases and the J gene end by 6 bases; junction bases not matched to a gene: 2. The CDR3 DNA reads as TGTGCCAGCAGCTTACTAGCGGGAGTGGATACGCAGTATTTT. This gives the protein CASSLLAGVDTQYF.

The rearrangement links TRBV5-4 to TRBJ1-2; the D gene is possibly TRBD1 (6 bases). This CDR3 spans 14 amino acids. V lost 6 bases to trimming and J lost 3 bases, with 15 bases between them. Looked up from germline, CDR1 is SGHNT and CDR2 is YYREEE (reference sequence). The CDR3 nucleotides are TGTGCCAGCATCCCGGGGGGGGCCGACTATGGCTACACCTTC. It is translated as CASIPGGADYGYTF.

The chain joins TRBV20-1 to TRBJ2-1; D not resolved. In germline, CDR1 is DFQATT, CDR2 SNEGSKA (reference sequence). V gave up 5 bases and J gave up 3 bases, with 2 bases separating them. The CDR3 runs to 10 residues. The CDR3 loop reads CSARYNEQFF. The CDR3 nucleotides are TGCAGTGCTCGCTACAATGAGCAGTTCTTC.

The chain carries TRBV16 and TRBJ2-1; 10 bases map to TRBD1. After removal of 4 bases from V and 2 bases from J, the junction contained 5 bases not matched to a gene. This CDR3 spans 16 amino acids. Germline CDR1 is KGHSY and CDR2 is FQNENV. CDR3 nucleotide sequence: TGTGCCAGCAGCCCGCGGGACAGGGGAACCTACAATGAGCAGTTCTTC. Translated, it gives CASSPRDRGTYNEQFF.